The 32 T cell receptor beta chains given below trace back to one sample, sequenced in a study of shared clonotypes between healthy human individuals. Sequencing was performed with immunoSEQ multiplex PCR; in TCRdb, only in-frame clones are kept and a portion is missing. The sample yields around 720,000 clones, around three quarters seen once. Sequenced input: memory CD4+ T cells sorted from blood. Sample subset: CD45RA-negative fraction. These receptors all come from a woman younger than 45 in good health.

The chain recombines TRBV2 with TRBJ1-1; perhaps TRBD1 as D (5 bases). Germline V gives CDR1 SNHLY, CDR2 FYNNEI. V was pared by 3 bases and J by 5 bases, with 10 bases between. The CDR3 extends over 13 amino acids. The DNA of the CDR3 is TGTGCCAGCAGTGACCAGGGCGAGACTGAAGCTTTCTTT. Encoded protein: CASSDQGETEAFF.

V and J are TRBV11-2 and TRBJ2-3; 8 bases map to TRBD2. The CDR3 totals 15 residues. Unmatched junction bases numbered 5, after V lost 5 bases and J lost 1 base. Germline values: CDR1 SGHAT, CDR2 FQNNGV. CDR3 nucleotide sequence: TGTGCCAGCAGCCCGACTAGCGTTGGCACAGATACGCAGTATTTT. Amino acid sequence: CASSPTSVGTDTQYF.

This chain links TRBV7-2 with TRBJ2-7; 7 nucleotides agree with TRBD2. Trimming at V came to 6 bases and at J to 12 bases, leaving 11 bases not matched to a gene. CDR3 length: 12 amino acids. CDR1 is SGHTA and CDR2 is FQGNSA in the germline V gene. CDR3 residues: CASSRGLDLRYF. The DNA of the CDR3 is TGTGCCAGCAGTCGAGGACTAGACCTCCGGTACTTC.

The chain combines TRBV10-1 with TRBJ2-7, with D possibly being TRBD1 (5 bases). Trimming pared 4 bases from V and 1 base from J, leaving 5 bases between. Germline V gives CDR1 WNHNN, CDR2 SYGVQD (reference sequence). The CDR3 runs 12 residues. The CDR3 DNA reads TGCGCCAGCAGTGGACAGTCCTACGAGCAGTACTTC. Protein sequence: CASSGQSYEQYF.

In DNA, the CDR3 is TGTGCCAGCAGTTACTCGTTTGACCCGGAGGTATATGGCTACACCTTC. Protein product: CASSYSFDPEVYGYTF. The gene calls are TRBV6-5 and TRBJ1-2; D is uncertain. This CDR3 comprises 16 residues. Germline values: CDR1 MNHEY, CDR2 SVGAGI. V was pared by 0 bases and J by 5 bases, with 16 bases between.

The chain combines TRBV5-1 with TRBJ1-2; weak D call: TRBD1 (5 bases). CDR3 length: 12 residues. In germline, CDR1 is SGHRS, CDR2 YFSETQ. Trimming removed 4 bases from V and 7 bases from J, with 11 bases in between. The CDR3 protein is CASSLGPSGYTF. CDR3 DNA sequence: TGCGCCAGCAGCCTGGGGCCAAGTGGCTACACCTTC. The whole variable domain, remainder taken from reference TRBV5-1 and TRBJ1-2, is KAGVTQTPRYLIKTRGQQVTLSCSPISGHRSVSWYQQTPGQGLQFLFEYFSETQRNKGNFPGRFSGRQFSNSRSEMNVSTLELGDSALYLCASSLGPSGYTFGSGTRLTVV.

This chain connects TRBV25-1 to TRBJ2-1; maybe TRBD1 (6 bases). This CDR3 is built from 13 residues. The V end was cut by 0 bases, the J end by 11 bases, with 11 bases between. Germline lookup yields CDR1 MGHDK and CDR2 SYGVNS. The chain's CDR3 is CASSEYWGTKQFF. In DNA, the CDR3 is TGTGCCAGCAGTGAATATTGGGGGACAAAGCAGTTCTTC.

CDR3: CASSGEKQETQYF. The CDR3, as DNA: TGTGCCAGCTCAGGAGAGAAACAAGAGACCCAGTACTTC. V usage is TRBV18 and J usage is TRBJ2-5; D gene unclear. The V gene lost 5 bases and the J gene lost 2 bases, with 9 bases spanning the gap. The germline V gene has CDR1 KGHSH and CDR2 LQKENI. This CDR3 has 13 amino acids.

This rearrangement joins TRBV6-5 to TRBJ1-2, with 9 bases aligning to TRBD1. The length of the CDR3 is 16 residues. CDR1 and CDR2 from the germline V gene are MNHEY and SVGAGI. The V segment lost 3 bases and the J segment 3 bases; nucleotides outside the gene matches: 8. The CDR3 loop is CASSYIGQGSYYGYTF. The CDR3 nucleotides are TGTGCCAGCAGTTATATTGGACAGGGGTCCTACTATGGCTACACCTTC.

The chain is built from TRBV4-1 and TRBJ2-1; no firm D call. With 3 bases removed from V and 0 bases from J, the gap between germline ends came to 12 bases. Germline V gene sequence: CDR1 MGHRA, CDR2 YSYEKL. This CDR3 region has 16 residues. CDR3 sequence: CASSQDGLNSYNEQFF. For the CDR3, the DNA is TGCGCCAGCAGCCAGGACGGTTTGAACTCCTACAATGAGCAGTTCTTC.

The chain couples TRBV6-6 to TRBJ1-2; D gene unclear. Germline V lookup: CDR1 MNHNY, CDR2 SVGAGI (reference sequence). This CDR3 has 13 amino acids. V lost 2 bases, J lost 0 bases, and 4 bases lay in between. In DNA form, the CDR3 reads TGTGCCAGCAGTTACAATTCTAACTATGGCTACACCTTC. Translating gives CASSYNSNYGYTF.

The rearrangement uses TRBV18 and TRBJ2-7; TRBD1 or TRBD2 may be the D gene (5 bases each). V was pared by 3 bases and J by 7 bases, with 13 bases between. The CDR3 has 13 amino acids. CDR1 and CDR2 from the germline V gene are KGHSH and LQKENI. CDR3: CASSPPGWEEQYF. The CDR3 DNA reads as TGTGCCAGCTCACCTCCAGGGTGGGAGGAGCAGTACTTC.

The V call is TRBV9, the J call TRBJ2-7, with D perhaps TRBD1 (5 bases). Trimming stripped 4 bases from V and 2 bases from J, with 13 bases between. The CDR3 contains 14 residues. Germline V gene data show CDR1 as SGDLS and CDR2 as YYNGEE. Written as DNA, the CDR3 is TGTGCCAGCAGCTCGGACAAGCCTCCCTACGAGCAGTACTTC. Its protein is CASSSDKPPYEQYF.

The chain is built from TRBV21-1 and TRBJ1-1; the D call in the table, TRBD1, was not verified against the DNA. TRBV21-1 corresponds to a pseudogene. The CDR3 runs 16 residues. For the CDR3, the DNA is TGTGCCAGCAGCAAAGCCGGTAACGACAGGCGCCGGGAAGCTTTCTTT. Protein product: CASSKAGNDRRREAFF.

The V gene is TRBV20-1, the J gene TRBJ1-1; D uncertain. Trimming took 5 bases from V and 6 from J, leaving 10 bases between them. This CDR3 spans 11 amino acids. Germline CDR1 is DFQATT and CDR2 is SNEGSKA (reference sequence). CDR3 sequence (DNA): TGCAGTGCTCGAGGTGTCTCTGAAGCTTTCTTT. As protein: CSARGVSEAFF.

This clone was found many times. Other DNA sequences in the sample encode the same CDR3. The chain recombines TRBV5-1 with TRBJ2-7; possible D gene TRBD1, 6 bases. Deletions cut 4 bases from V and 3 bases from J, with 14 bases between. Germline V gene lookup returns CDR1 SGHRS and CDR2 YFSETQ. The CDR3 runs 14 residues. This CDR3 is CASSLGAGVYEQYF. The CDR3 nucleotides read TGCGCCAGCAGCCTTGGAGCAGGGGTCTACGAGCAGTACTTC. Full variable domain (remainder filled in from reference TRBV5-1 and TRBJ2-7): KAGVTQTPRYLIKTRGQQVTLSCSPISGHRSVSWYQQTPGQGLQFLFEYFSETQRNKGNFPGRFSGRQFSNSRSEMNVSTLELGDSALYLCASSLGAGVYEQYFGPGTRLTVT.

The V gene is TRBV2, the J gene TRBJ1-5; 10 bases map to TRBD1. This CDR3 spans 15 amino acids. J gave up 3 bases and V 7 bases, and 6 bases lay outside the gene matches. Germline V gives CDR1 SNHLY, CDR2 FYNNEI. This CDR3 reads CASNRDRGPNQPQHF. CDR3 nucleotides: TGTGCCAGCAATAGGGACAGGGGCCCCAATCAGCCCCAGCATTTT.

The V and J genes are TRBV6-1 and TRBJ1-3, with D possibly matching TRBD1 (5 bases). The length of the CDR3 is 14 residues. The V and J ends lost 10 bases and 11 bases respectively, with 24 bases between them. The germline V gene encodes CDR1 MNHNS and CDR2 SASEGT. CDR3 bases: TGTGCCACCGAGACGACAGCCCGGCCGGGCTCCATATATTTT. Protein: CATETTARPGSIYF.

In this sample, this clone turned up a few times. The chain joins TRBV6-5 to TRBJ2-7; tentative D call: TRBD1 (5 bases). Trimming shortened V by 6 bases and J by 4 bases, and 16 bases separated the two germline ends. This CDR3 contains 14 residues. CDR1 is MNHEY, CDR2 SVGAGI, per germline. The CDR3 region is CASSYRQSLYEQYF. CDR3 nucleotide sequence: TGTGCCAGCAGCTACCGACAGTCTCTTTACGAGCAGTACTTC.

The J gene is TRBJ1-4, the V gene TRBV4-2; TRBD1 aligns across 9 bases. Unmatched junction bases numbered 13, after V lost 5 bases and J lost 0 bases. The germline gives CDR1 LGHNA, CDR2 YNFKEQ. The CDR3 is 19 amino acids. Here the CDR3 reads CASSYRFRDREATNEKLFF. DNA of the CDR3: TGTGCCAGCAGCTACCGCTTCCGGGACAGGGAAGCAACTAATGAAAAACTGTTTTTT.

The chain combines TRBV28 with TRBJ1-1; 10 nucleotides match TRBD1. The V segment lost 6 bases and the J segment 5 bases; nucleotides outside the gene matches: 3. Germline V CDR1 and CDR2: MDHEN, SYDVKM. CDR3 size: 13 residues. This CDR3 is CASRPGQGTEAFF. The CDR3 bases are TGTGCCAGCAGGCCGGGACAGGGGACTGAAGCTTTCTTT.

The chain employs TRBV10-1 and TRBJ2-7; TRBD2 matches at 13 bases. The CDR3 loop spans 15 amino acids. V shed 3 bases, J shed 6 bases, and the junction held 5 bases outside the gene matches. The germline gives CDR1 WNHNN, CDR2 SYGVQD (reference sequence). CDR3 protein: CASSDMTSGRLEQYF. CDR3 in DNA: TGCGCCAGCAGTGATATGACTAGCGGGAGGCTCGAGCAGTACTTC.

This clone was recorded once. The CDR3 DNA reads TGTGCCAGCAGTTCATGGGGTTCGGAGACCCAGTACTTC. Translating it yields CASSSWGSETQYF. V is TRBV27 and J is TRBJ2-5; D unclear. The CDR3 totals 13 residues. Germline CDR1 is MNHEY and CDR2 is SMNVEV (reference sequence). The V end lost 4 bases, the J end lost 5 bases, and 11 bases lay between the germline ends.

The gene calls are TRBV11-2 and TRBJ2-3; D might be TRBD2 (5 bases). V shed 3 bases and J shed 4 bases, with 14 bases lying between them. The CDR3 covers 15 residues. Germline loops: CDR1 SGHAT, CDR2 FQNNGV. CDR3 in DNA: TGTGCCAGCAGCTTGTATACTAGTGGGGCAGATACGCAGTATTTT. Protein product: CASSLYTSGADTQYF.

This chain links TRBV7-2 with TRBJ1-3, with no clear D. The CDR3 totals 13 residues. V shed 6 bases and J shed 4 bases, with 10 bases lying between them. CDR1 and CDR2 from the germline V gene are SGHTA and FQGNSA. CDR3 sequence: CASSYNQGNTIYF. CDR3 nucleotides: TGTGCCAGCAGTTACAATCAAGGAAACACCATATATTTT. Together with reference TRBV7-2 and TRBJ1-3, the CDR3 gives the full variable domain: GAGVSQSPSNKVTEKGKDVELRCDPISGHTALYWYRQSLGQGLEFLIYFQGNSAPDKSGLPSDRFSAERTGGSVSTLTIQRTQQEDSAVYLCASSYNQGNTIYFGEGSWLTVV.

This rearrangement joins TRBV5-4 to TRBJ2-3; 12 positions match TRBD2. J gave up 6 bases and V 3 bases, and 8 bases lay outside the gene matches. The germline V gene has CDR1 SGHNT and CDR2 YYREEE (reference sequence). The CDR3 is 16 amino acids. CDR3 sequence (DNA): TGTGCCAGCAGCTCTCGGACTAGCGGGATTTTCGATACGCAGTATTTT. Protein sequence: CASSSRTSGIFDTQYF. The variable domain in full, completed from reference TRBV5-4 and TRBJ2-3, reads ETGVTQSPTHLIKTRGQQVTLRCSSQSGHNTVSWYQQALGQGPQFIFQYYREEENGRGNFPPRFSGLQFPNYSSELNVNALELDDSALYLCASSSRTSGIFDTQYFGPGTRLTVL.

This clone was recorded a few times. The genes are TRBV19 and TRBJ2-7; no reliable D call. Trimming cost V 7 bases and J 5 bases, with 18 bases left between them. CDR3 length equals 14 residues. Germline V CDR1 and CDR2: LNHDA, SQIVND (reference sequence). CDR3 sequence (DNA): TGTGCCAGTACCACCTCCTCGGCGGTCCACGAGCAGTACTTC. It yields the protein CASTTSSAVHEQYF.

The CDR3 region has the DNA TGTGCCAGCAGCTTAGACGGCGGAGCGGGGGGGTACAATGAGCAGTTCTTC. It specifies CASSLDGGAGGYNEQFF. V and J are TRBV11-3 and TRBJ2-1, with TRBD2 matching over 10 bases. This CDR3 has 17 amino acids. Per germline, CDR1 SGHNT and CDR2 YENEEA. The V segment lost 0 bases and the J segment 4 bases; nucleotides outside the gene matches: 6.

The chain recombines TRBV6-1 with TRBJ1-5; D is undetermined. This CDR3 comprises 14 residues. V was clipped by 8 bases and J by 1 base, with 12 bases between them. Germline CDR1 is MNHNS and CDR2 is SASEGT. CDR3 nucleotide sequence: TGTGCCAGCCGGCGCGTGGGGAGCAATCAGCCCCAGCATTTT. This translates into CASRRVGSNQPQHF.

The chain carries TRBV14 and TRBJ2-2, with D tentatively TRBD2 (5 bases). This CDR3 spans 16 amino acids. Deletions cut 1 base from V and 1 base from J, with 10 bases between. The germline gives CDR1 SGHDN, CDR2 FVKESK. The CDR3 nucleotides are TGTGCCAGCAGCCAAGTGGTGGGAGTGAACACCGGGGAGCTGTTTTTT. Protein: CASSQVVGVNTGELFF. The variable domain in full, completed from reference TRBV14 and TRBJ2-2, reads EAGVTQFPSHSVIEKGQTVTLRCDPISGHDNLYWYRRVMGKEIKFLLHFVKESKQDESGMPNNRFLAERTGGTYSTLKVQPAELEDSGVYFCASSQVVGVNTGELFFGEGSRLTVL.

Comment on this clone: The sample carries other DNA sequences with the same CDR3. The rearrangement links TRBV5-1 to TRBJ1-3; D perhaps matches TRBD1 (6 bases). The CDR3 has 15 amino acids. Germline CDR1 is SGHRS and CDR2 is YFSETQ. With 2 bases removed from V and 0 bases from J, the gap between germline ends came to 9 bases. The CDR3 here is CASSLGGASGNTIYF. The CDR3 DNA sequence: TGCGCCAGCAGCTTAGGGGGGGCCTCTGGAAACACCATATATTTT.

The chain recombines TRBV6-1 with TRBJ2-3; D call uncertain. V lost 2 bases, J lost 4 bases, and 7 bases lay in between. The CDR3 consists of 13 residues. Per germline, CDR1 MNHNS and CDR2 SASEGT. The chain's CDR3 is CASSERSPDTQYF. The CDR3 nucleotides are TGTGCCAGCAGTGAAAGGTCCCCAGATACGCAGTATTTT.